The 28 T cell receptor beta chains reported below all come from one sample, sequenced in a study of blood T cell repertoires in COVID-19. TCRdb's copy holds only in-frame clones and misses some; the assay was immunoSEQ multiplex PCR. The sample shows 35,000 to 45,000 clones, around 90% of them seen only once. The specimen sequenced was peripheral blood. These receptors originate from a human donor in a cohort sampled during active COVID-19.

This clone was picked up one time. The genes are TRBV18 and TRBJ1-3, with D tentatively TRBD1 (5 bases). Trimming shortened V by 5 bases and J by 0 bases, and 14 bases separated the two germline ends. Per germline, CDR1 KGHSH and CDR2 LQKENI. The CDR3 contains 16 residues. Written as DNA, the CDR3 is TGTGCCAGCTCAAGCACTACAGGCAACTCTGGAAACACCATATATTTT. As protein: CASSSTTGNSGNTIYF.

The V and J genes are TRBV15 and TRBJ2-7, with D uncertain. V lost 0 bases and J 0 bases, leaving 9 bases between the germline ends. Per germline, CDR1 LNHNV and CDR2 YYDKDF (reference sequence). The CDR3 extends over 15 amino acids. The CDR3 DNA reads as TGTGCCACCAGCAGAGATAAAGCGAGCTCCTACGAGCAGTACTTC. It specifies CATSRDKASSYEQYF.

The V gene is TRBV7-2, the J gene TRBJ2-5; 10 bases map to TRBD1. V lost 2 bases and J lost 4; bases outside the gene matches: 4. The CDR3 spans 15 residues. Germline V lookup: CDR1 SGHTA, CDR2 FQGNSA. This chain's CDR3 is CASSLPGQGSETQYF. For the CDR3, the DNA is TGTGCCAGCAGCTTACCGGGACAGGGGTCAGAGACCCAGTACTTC.

The chain joins TRBV2 to TRBJ2-5, with TRBD2 identical over 11 bases. Looked up from germline, CDR1 is SNHLY and CDR2 is FYNNEI. The CDR3 is made up of 14 amino acids. Losses at the gene ends were 7 bases for V and 5 bases for J; bases not matched to a gene: 6. CDR3 nucleotide sequence: TGTGCCAGCATATCTAGCGGGGGGACGGAGACCCAGTACTTC. The encoded protein is CASISSGGTETQYF.

CDR3 nucleotides: TGCAGTGCTAGTTTGGTTTCGGCCTACGAGCAGTACTTC. Translation: CSASLVSAYEQYF. The chain recombines TRBV20-1 with TRBJ2-7; D not resolved. The CDR3 length is 13 residues. V was pared by 3 bases and J by 2 bases, with 11 bases between. Germline CDR1 is DFQATT and CDR2 is SNEGSKA (reference sequence).

The chain combines TRBV28 with TRBJ2-1, with no clear D. This CDR3 is built from 16 residues. V was trimmed by 4 bases and J by 0 bases, leaving 13 bases between them. Per the germline V gene, CDR1 is MDHEN and CDR2 is SYDVKM. The CDR3 reads CASSSPGGSSYNEQFF. CDR3 nucleotides: TGTGCCAGCAGTTCGCCTGGCGGAAGCTCCTACAATGAGCAGTTCTTC.

The V call is TRBV14, the J call TRBJ2-1, with D possibly TRBD1 on 5 matching bases. Trimming left V 4 bases short and J 5 bases short, with 12 bases between. This CDR3 has 14 residues. The V gene's germline CDR1 is SGHDN and CDR2 FVKESK. This chain's CDR3 is CASSRRDSDNEQFF. For the CDR3, the DNA is TGTGCCAGCAGCCGCCGTGACAGCGACAATGAGCAGTTCTTC.

The rearrangement joins TRBV19 to TRBJ2-7; weak D call: TRBD2 (7 bases). Trimming removed 8 bases from V and 0 bases from J, with 17 bases in between. Germline V CDR1 and CDR2: LNHDA, SQIVND (reference sequence). CDR3 size: 15 residues. The DNA for the CDR3 is TGTGCCAGTTCCCCTAGGGCGGGGGCCTCCTACGAGCAGTACTTC. As protein: CASSPRAGASYEQYF. Based on the CDR3 plus reference TRBV19 and TRBJ2-7, the full variable domain is DGGITQSPKYLFRKEGQNVTLSCEQNLNHDAMYWYRQDPGQGLRLIYYSQIVNDFQKGDIAEGYSVSREKKESFPLTVTSAQKNPTAFYLCASSPRAGASYEQYFGPGTRLTVT.

The V gene is TRBV7-8, the J gene TRBJ2-7; TRBD2 matches 9 bases. V shed 5 bases, J shed 6 bases, and the junction held 14 bases outside the gene matches. Germline values: CDR1 SGHVS, CDR2 FQNEAQ. The CDR3 has 16 amino acids. The CDR3 spells CASSPGASGTSPEQYF. The CDR3 DNA reads as TGTGCCAGCAGCCCGGGGGCTAGCGGGACCTCCCCCGAGCAGTACTTC.

The J gene is TRBJ2-3, the V gene TRBV19; TRBD1 matches at 7 bases. V gave up 5 bases and J gave up 6 bases; unmatched junction bases: 11. Germline loops: CDR1 LNHDA, CDR2 SQIVND (reference sequence). The CDR3 sequence is 15 residues long. The CDR3 loop reads CASSPRGSHMDTQYF. In nucleotides, the CDR3 is TGTGCCAGTAGTCCCAGGGGGTCCCACATGGATACGCAGTATTTT. The full variable domain, in which reference TRBV19 and TRBJ2-3 provide the parts outside the CDR3, is DGGITQSPKYLFRKEGQNVTLSCEQNLNHDAMYWYRQDPGQGLRLIYYSQIVNDFQKGDIAEGYSVSREKKESFPLTVTSAQKNPTAFYLCASSPRGSHMDTQYFGPGTRLTVL.

The CDR3 nucleotides are TGTGCCAGCAGCCAGCTCCCGGGACAGTATAATTCACCCCTCCACTTT. It codes for CASSQLPGQYNSPLHF. The V and J genes are TRBV3-1 (or the pseudogene TRBV3-2) and TRBJ1-6; 7 bases fit TRBD1. Germline V gives CDR1 LGHDT, CDR2 YNNKEL (reference sequence). This CDR3 contains 16 residues. V lost 3 bases to trimming and J lost 4 bases; unmatched junction nucleotides: 6.

The CDR3 loop is CASSSLGLAGTDTQYF. The CDR3 DNA reads TGTGCCAGCAGCTCCCTCGGACTAGCAGGGACAGATACGCAGTATTTT. V usage is TRBV7-3 and J usage is TRBJ2-3; TRBD2 matches at 8 bases. The CDR3 totals 16 residues. V was pared by 4 bases and J by 3 bases, with 9 bases of the junction left unmatched. Germline CDR1 is SGHTA and CDR2 is FQGTGA.

The chain uses TRBV9 and TRBJ2-7; no clear D. This CDR3 has 12 amino acids. Germline V gene lookup returns CDR1 SGDLS and CDR2 YYNGEE. The V end was cut by 3 bases, the J end by 6 bases, with 10 bases between. This chain's CDR3 is CASSAPRPEQYF. The CDR3 DNA reads TGTGCCAGCAGCGCCCCGCGGCCCGAGCAGTACTTC. Drawing the rest from reference TRBV9 and TRBJ2-7, the complete variable domain is DSGVTQTPKHLITATGQRVTLRCSPRSGDLSVYWYQQSLDQGLQFLIQYYNGEERAKGNILERFSAQQFPDLHSELNLSSLELGDSALYFCASSAPRPEQYFGPGTRLTVT.

The chain combines TRBV5-1 with TRBJ2-5; a weak D match, TRBD2 (7 bases). V lost 3 bases and J 1 base, leaving 16 bases between the germline ends. CDR1 SGHRS and CDR2 YFSETQ come from the germline V gene. The length of the CDR3 is 16 residues. CDR3 bases: TGCGCCAGCAGCTCGGGGGGCCGAGGGGCCCAAGAGACCCAGTACTTC. Translating gives CASSSGGRGAQETQYF.

The chain carries TRBV19 and TRBJ2-4; D not certain. There are 16 residues in the CDR3. V lost 3 bases to trimming and J lost 0 bases, with 12 bases between them. Germline V CDR1 and CDR2: LNHDA, SQIVND (reference sequence). CDR3 nucleotide sequence: TGTGCCAGTAGTATGTTTGTCCTGTCAGCCAAAAACATTCAGTACTTC. As protein: CASSMFVLSAKNIQYF.

This clone was observed a single time. The V gene is TRBV29-1, the J gene TRBJ1-5; 7 bases map to TRBD1. The germline CDR1 and CDR2 sequences are SQVTM and ANQGSEA. The V segment lost 1 base and the J segment 4 bases; nucleotides outside the gene matches: 7. CDR3 length equals 15 residues. CDR3 region: CSVEVGTEVNQPQHF. The CDR3 coding sequence is TGCAGCGTTGAAGTGGGGACAGAGGTGAATCAGCCCCAGCATTTT.

The table lists this clone with a few counts. The chain uses TRBV21-1 and TRBJ1-4. TRBV21-1 is a documented pseudogene. The CDR3 has 16 amino acids. The CDR3 here is CASSKAPGGRKEKLFF. The CDR3, as DNA: TGTGCCAGCAGCAAAGCGCCCGGGGGGAGGAAAGAAAAACTGTTTTTT.

The chain uses TRBV4-1 and TRBJ1-5, with 9 bases identical to TRBD1. The CDR3 runs to 16 residues. Trimming removed 4 bases from V and 5 bases from J; junction bases left unmatched: 9. The germline V gene has CDR1 MGHRA and CDR2 YSYEKL. This chain's CDR3 is CASSPGWGQGHQPQHF. The CDR3, as DNA: TGCGCCAGCAGCCCGGGGTGGGGACAGGGCCATCAGCCCCAGCATTTT.

J is TRBJ2-1 and V is TRBV7-2; D perhaps matches TRBD2 (5 bases). The CDR3 length is 15 residues. V gave up 3 bases and J gave up 7 bases, with 16 bases separating them. Looked up from germline, CDR1 is SGHTA and CDR2 is FQGNSA. For the CDR3, the DNA is TGTGCCAGCAGCTTGATGTCGGGTAGGAGGAATGAGCAGTTCTTC. Its protein product is CASSLMSGRRNEQFF. The variable domain in full, with the rest retrieved from reference TRBV7-2 and TRBJ2-1, is GAGVSQSPSNKVTEKGKDVELRCDPISGHTALYWYRQSLGQGLEFLIYFQGNSAPDKSGLPSDRFSAERTGGSVSTLTIQRTQQEDSAVYLCASSLMSGRRNEQFFGPGTRLTVL.

The J gene is TRBJ2-1, the V gene TRBV27; the D gene is possibly TRBD1 (5 bases). Trimming took 3 bases from V and 10 from J, leaving 13 bases between them. This CDR3 is 13 amino acids long. CDR1 and CDR2 (germline): MNHEY, SMNVEV (reference sequence). The CDR3 coding sequence is TGTGCCAGCAGTTTTACTACCGCAGGGGAGCAGTTCTTC. Amino acid sequence: CASSFTTAGEQFF.

The rearrangement joins TRBV27 to TRBJ2-7, with D perhaps TRBD1 (6 bases). CDR3 length equals 16 residues. Germline CDR1 reads MNHEY; CDR2 reads SMNVEV (reference sequence). The V end was cut by 5 bases, the J end by 2 bases, with 19 bases between. Written as DNA, the CDR3 is TGTGCCAGCAGTCCCTCAACCGGGACAATTGCCTACGAGCAGTACTTC. The encoded protein is CASSPSTGTIAYEQYF.

V gene TRBV6-4 combines with J gene TRBJ2-3, with TRBD2 identical over 14 bases. Trimming cost V 4 bases and J 4 bases; bases outside gene matches: 1. Germline V lookup: CDR1 MRHNA, CDR2 SNTAGT. This CDR3 has 15 residues. For the CDR3, the DNA is TGTGCCAGCAGTGGACTAGCGGGGGGGCCAGATACGCAGTATTTT. This gives the protein CASSGLAGGPDTQYF.

The CDR3 nucleotides are TGTGCCAGTAGTCCTGAATCCGACAGAGTTAATTCACCCCTCCACTTT. Its translation: CASSPESDRVNSPLHF. The chain recombines TRBV19 with TRBJ1-6, with a possible D match to TRBD1 (5 bases). The CDR3 contains 16 residues. The germline gives CDR1 LNHDA, CDR2 SQIVND (reference sequence). The V gene lost 5 bases and the J gene lost 6 bases, with 17 bases spanning the gap. Combining the CDR3 with reference TRBV19 and TRBJ1-6 gives the whole variable domain DGGITQSPKYLFRKEGQNVTLSCEQNLNHDAMYWYRQDPGQGLRLIYYSQIVNDFQKGDIAEGYSVSREKKESFPLTVTSAQKNPTAFYLCASSPESDRVNSPLHFGNGTRLTVT.

The CDR3 coding sequence is TGTGCCAGCAAATGGCGGGGTAGCGGGGGGTTCGACGAGCAGTTCTTC. Protein product: CASKWRGSGGFDEQFF. The chain combines TRBV21-1 with TRBJ2-1; no DNA check was done on the table's D call, TRBD2. TRBV21-1 is assigned pseudogene status. The length of the CDR3 is 16 residues.

This chain links TRBV11-2 with TRBJ1-5, with D hard to call. The V and J ends lost 0 bases and 0 bases respectively, with 6 bases between them. CDR3 size: 15 residues. Germline assignment: CDR1 SGHAT and CDR2 FQNNGV. The DNA for the CDR3 is TGTGCCAGCAGCTTAGATCCCTATAGCAATCAGCCCCAGCATTTT. Residues: CASSLDPYSNQPQHF.

The gene calls are TRBV9 and TRBJ1-4; D is unclear. The V gene lost 4 bases and the J gene lost 7 bases, with 23 bases spanning the gap. Germline lookup yields CDR1 SGDLS and CDR2 YYNGEE. This CDR3 is 17 amino acids long. In DNA, the CDR3 is TGTGCCAGCAGCCTAGACGGGAGCCTACCTTTAGTTGAAAAACTGTTTTTT. Translation gives CASSLDGSLPLVEKLFF.

V and J are TRBV4-1 and TRBJ2-5; 13 nucleotides match TRBD2. Germline-derived CDR1 and CDR2 are MGHRA and YSYEKL. The CDR3 has 18 amino acids. V gave up 5 bases and J gave up 2 bases; unmatched junction bases: 11. Here the CDR3 DNA reads TGCGCCAGCAGCATTCGACTAGCGGGGGGCCGGGGGCAAGAGACCCAGTACTTC. It specifies CASSIRLAGGRGQETQYF.

The gene calls are TRBV30 and TRBJ2-4; 7 bases match TRBD2. Trimming took 3 bases from V and 6 from J; bases not matched to a gene: 2. The V gene's germline CDR1 is GTSNPN and CDR2 SVGIG (reference sequence). CDR3 size: 12 residues. CDR3 DNA sequence: TGTGCCTGGAGGACGGGGGGAAACATTCAGTACTTC. Translated, it gives CAWRTGGNIQYF.